This TCR beta chain is drawn from a study of cytotoxic CD8 clonotypes in ibrutinib-treated CLL (dated by TCRdb to 2020 to 2022). Context from the whole study: In this cohort, about 16 patients were treatment-naive and fewer than 13 were relapsed/refractory, while 17 to 18 had unmutated IGHV. On average, each sample yielded 255,043 productive templates and 80,000 to 95,000 productive rearrangements. Every remission and progressive disease sample was obtained while ibrutinib was still being received by the patients. Cryopreserved peripheral blood mononuclear cells were collected at three points: before therapy, at response, and at either sustained remission or disease progression. Partial responses were observed in roughly 24 patients and complete responses in 2; after a median follow-up of roughly 62 months, remission was maintained in approximately 15 patients and progression was observed in about twelve. Response samples were taken after a median of 12 months on treatment, ranging from roughly 6 to 36 months. Of the approximately 86 participants in the trial, about 25 had longitudinal samples available. What the study reported, not specific to this receptor: An increase in clonality was observed at ibrutinib response, with clonality remaining stable during sustained remission and falling back toward baseline at progression. Public clonotypes were rare and either contracted or stayed stable during treatment, and the rise in clonality at ibrutinib response reflected the expansion of private clonotypes. Lymph node repertoires were not examined, and the timing of sampling was not matched between patients in sustained remission and those whose disease progressed. At baseline, clonality was higher than in age-matched healthy donors and showed a strong correlation with circulating CD8+ T-cell counts.

A note on this clone: Which antigen it targets is not known. No quality values exist for individual bases; no much larger clone is one base distant.

The sample's time point label, in plain terms: approximately 25 months on ibrutinib. For TCR beta library preparation, approximately 2 micrograms of genomic DNA were isolated from cryopreserved PBMCs. Longitudinal blood samples from CLL patients receiving ibrutinib monotherapy were subjected to high-throughput TCR beta sequencing. Patients were enrolled in a phase 2 open-label single-center ibrutinib monotherapy trial. Each clonotype received, on average, about 10x coverage in deep resolution sequencing performed on a MiSeq, where the target depth lay between 1 in 1 million and 1 in 200,000 T cells. The immunoSEQ hsTCRB Kit was used to generate the TCR beta libraries. The original pipeline was this. ImmunoSEQ Data Assistant and ImmunoSEQ Analyzer were used for data analysis, and V, D and J genes were assigned according to IMGT definitions. Clonality, which ranges from 0 to 1, was calculated as one minus the normalized Shannon entropy of productive rearrangement frequencies. Only overrepresented clonotypes making up at least 0.05% of each patient's repertoire were included in the public clonotype analysis. Repertoires from approximately 12 age-matched healthy donors in immuneACCESS were used as clonality controls. The source is immuneACCESS, and TCRdb retained only in-frame sequences with V and J called. Part of the clones is not carried over; for the studies checked, unresolved V genes explain less than half of this, and the remainder is unexplained. From that table come the V and J calls and clone size; the DNA was used to work out D and trimming. The sample data list approximately 210,000 clones, and roughly 72% of these were observed just once. Of the sample, roughly 13% falls within the top ten clones.

Trimming removed 6 bases from V and 3 bases from J; the gene matches leave 9 bases unexplained. Taken from the germline V gene, the CDR1 and CDR2 loops are ENHRY and SYGVKD. Measured from the cysteine to the phenylalanine, the CDR3 is 15 residues long. Solely the CDR3 DNA is kept, with 45 bases framed from the first base. The origin of this receptor is a human donor with chronic lymphocytic leukemia. The sample consisted of PBMCs, taken after 24 months of ibrutinib treatment. The chain couples TRBV10-3 to TRBJ2-7; 9 central nucleotides agree with TRBD1. In nucleotides, the sequence is TGTGCCATCAGACAAACCGGGACAGGGAACTACGAGCAGTACTTC. Translation gives CAIRQTGTGNYEQYF.